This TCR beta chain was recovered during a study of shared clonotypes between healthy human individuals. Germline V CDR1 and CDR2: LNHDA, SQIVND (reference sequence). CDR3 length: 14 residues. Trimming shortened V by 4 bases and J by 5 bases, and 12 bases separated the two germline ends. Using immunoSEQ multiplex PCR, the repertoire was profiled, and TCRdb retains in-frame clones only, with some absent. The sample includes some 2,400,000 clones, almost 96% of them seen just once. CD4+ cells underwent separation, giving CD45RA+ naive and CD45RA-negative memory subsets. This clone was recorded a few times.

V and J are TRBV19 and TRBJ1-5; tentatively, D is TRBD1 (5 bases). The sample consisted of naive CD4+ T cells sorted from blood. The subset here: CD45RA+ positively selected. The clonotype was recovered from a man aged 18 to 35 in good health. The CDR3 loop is CASSRDGAYQPQHF. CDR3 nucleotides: TGTGCCAGTAGTAGGGACGGAGCTTATCAGCCCCAGCATTTT. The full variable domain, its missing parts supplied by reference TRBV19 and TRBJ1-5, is DGGITQSPKYLFRKEGQNVTLSCEQNLNHDAMYWYRQDPGQGLRLIYYSQIVNDFQKGDIAEGYSVSREKKESFPLTVTSAQKNPTAFYLCASSRDGAYQPQHFGDGTRLSIL.